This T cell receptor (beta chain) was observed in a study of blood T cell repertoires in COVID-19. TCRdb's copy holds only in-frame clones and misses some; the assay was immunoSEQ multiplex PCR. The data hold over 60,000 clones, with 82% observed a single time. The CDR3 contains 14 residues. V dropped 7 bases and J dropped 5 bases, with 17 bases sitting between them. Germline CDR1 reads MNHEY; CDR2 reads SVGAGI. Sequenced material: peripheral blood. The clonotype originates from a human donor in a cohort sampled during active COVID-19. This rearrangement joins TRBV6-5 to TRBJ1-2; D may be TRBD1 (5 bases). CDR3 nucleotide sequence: TGTGCCAGCACCTTACTAGGAGGGACTTATGGCTACACCTTC. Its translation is CASTLLGGTYGYTF.